This TCR beta chain was recovered during a study of control samples from healthy donors and cancer patients (dated by TCRdb to the early 2020s). Inclusive of the bounding cysteine and phenylalanine, the CDR3 is 14 residues long. The entry retains the CDR3 DNA only, 42 bases that are in frame from base 1. V and J are trimmed by 5 bases and 2 bases, and the gene matches miss 4 bases of the junction. CDR1 and CDR2 (SEHNR, FQNEAQ) derive from the germline V gene (reference sequence). This clone is a singleton in its sample. The antigen this receptor binds is unknown. Per-base quality was not reported, and no clone a single base away is much larger than it. This sample also contains other DNA sequences that code for the same CDR3. Libraries were constructed by the immunoSEQ multiplex PCR assay. TCRdb retrieved this table from immuneACCESS and kept in-frame rearrangements only. Not all clones are present; in checked studies, unresolved V genes account for under half, and no reason is known for the remainder. The sample contains about 130,000 clones, 80% to 95% of them found a single time. 4.5% to 7% of the sample is taken by the ten largest.

The sequence was collected from a man younger than 35 in good health. Material: blood. The chain is assembled from TRBV7-9 and TRBJ2-7, with TRBD1 identical over 9 junction bases. The nucleotides read TGTGCCAGCAGCCCCCGGGACAGGGCCTACGAGCAGTACTTC. This yields the protein CASSPRDRAYEQYF.